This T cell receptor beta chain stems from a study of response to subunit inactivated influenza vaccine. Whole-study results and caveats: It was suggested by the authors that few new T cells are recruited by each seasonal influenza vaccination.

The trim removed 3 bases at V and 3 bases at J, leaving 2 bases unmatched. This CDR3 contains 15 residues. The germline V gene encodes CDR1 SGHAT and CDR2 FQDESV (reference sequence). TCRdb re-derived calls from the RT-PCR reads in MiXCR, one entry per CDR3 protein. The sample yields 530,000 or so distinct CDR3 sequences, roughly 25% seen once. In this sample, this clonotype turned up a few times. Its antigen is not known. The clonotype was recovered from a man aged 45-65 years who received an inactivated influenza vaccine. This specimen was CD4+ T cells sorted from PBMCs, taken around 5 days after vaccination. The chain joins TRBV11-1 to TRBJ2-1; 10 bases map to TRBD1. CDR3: CASSFGTGDYNEQFF. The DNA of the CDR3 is TGTGCCAGCAGCTTTGGGACAGGGGACTACAATGAGCAGTTCTTC.